These 2 T cell receptor beta chains share one sample of origin, sequenced in a study of T cell changes during pregnancy in multiple sclerosis. Assay: immunoSEQ multiplex PCR; the TCRdb copy retains only in-frame clones and omits some. The sample has about 66,000 clones, about nine tenths seen once. The sequenced sample was peripheral blood, obtained in the third trimester of pregnancy. Receptors were obtained from a female donor with multiple sclerosis, enrolled in a pregnancy study.

V is TRBV5-1 and J is TRBJ1-4, with D possibly being TRBD1 (5 bases). V lost 0 bases and J 13 bases, leaving 16 bases between the germline ends. Germline-derived CDR1 and CDR2 are SGHRS and YFSETQ. The CDR3 has 14 residues. CDR3 sequence reads: CASSLGFSEQGLFF. The DNA of the CDR3 is TGCGCCAGCAGCTTGGGATTTTCTGAGCAGGGACTGTTTTTT.

This clone was seen a few times. The rearrangement links TRBV11-2 to TRBJ1-1, with 7 bases fitting TRBD1. Looked up from germline, CDR1 is SGHAT and CDR2 is FQNNGV. V lost 5 bases, J lost 6 bases, and 6 bases stayed unmatched. There are 13 residues in the CDR3. The CDR3 reads CASSLTGTAEAFF. CDR3 coding DNA: TGTGCCAGCAGCCTGACAGGGACAGCTGAAGCTTTCTTT.